This T cell receptor beta chain was identified in a study of blood T cell repertoires in COVID-19. Study as a whole: Whether acute or convalescent, the COVID-19 samples came from the United States, Italy and Spain. From T cells, B-cell-depleted T cells, or PBMCs came the material, which was cDNA or gDNA.

This study enrolled people aged 18 to 89 from about 26 US geographic areas. Cohort 3 donors counted as recovered after two negative PCRs, clearance, or resolved symptoms. V was shortened by 7 bases and J by 5 bases, with 11 bases between the two germline ends. The CDR3 is made up of 12 amino acids. Germline values: CDR1 SNHLY, CDR2 FYNNEI. This table comes from immunoSEQ multiplex PCR, and its TCRdb copy is limited to in-frame clones, with some not included. This sample has under 300,000 clones; 65% to 85% occur once, and the top ten carry around 3.6%. Input material: PBMCs or T cells enriched from blood (not recorded which). J is TRBJ2-5 and V is TRBV2; tentative D call: TRBD1 (5 bases). The source of this sequence is a man aged 45 to 65 who had recovered from COVID-19. The CDR3 DNA follows: TGTGCCAGCACCGGCCAGGGTGAGACCCAGTACTTC. Its translation is CASTGQGETQYF.